Below are 10 T cell receptor beta chains sequenced from a single sample in a study of T-cell reconstitution after alpha-beta-depleted transplantation in children. A TCRbeta library incorporating unique molecular identifiers was prepared. TCRdb re-analysed the PCR reads in MiXCR, keeping a single row per CDR3 protein. This sample has more than 150,000 distinct CDR3 sequences; over 5.5% occur once, and the top ten carry 3% to 3.5%. The specimen comprised PBMCs from the stem cell graft donor, sampled from the stem cell graft. The receptors were gathered from a human donor who donated a stem cell graft to a child with Wiskott-Aldrich syndrome.

The table lists this clonotype with many counts. The chain carries TRBV10-3 and TRBJ1-2, with 10 bases that match TRBD1. The CDR3 runs 13 residues. V lost 9 bases, J lost 1 base, and 2 bases stayed unmatched. Germline lookup yields CDR1 ENHRY and CDR2 SYGVKD. This CDR3 is CAIGQGDNYGYTF. In DNA form, the CDR3 reads TGTGCCATAGGACAGGGGGATAACTATGGCTACACCTTC.

This clonotype was counted ten times or more. The J gene is TRBJ2-6, the V gene TRBV27, with no clear D. Germline V gene sequence: CDR1 MNHEY, CDR2 SMNVEV (reference sequence). This CDR3 has 17 amino acids. Trimming left V 5 bases short and J 2 bases short, with 16 bases between. The CDR3 loop reads CASSRSAPRTGANVLTF. In DNA, the CDR3 is TGTGCCAGCAGTCGATCCGCCCCTCGGACTGGGGCCAACGTCCTGACTTTC.

The chain has TRBV5-1 and TRBJ2-2; a weak D match, TRBD1 (5 bases). Trimming took off 9 bases at V and 3 bases at J, with 12 bases between the two ends. Germline lookup yields CDR1 SGHRS and CDR2 YFSETQ. The CDR3 is 13 amino acids. The DNA for the CDR3 is TGCGCCATGGGCTCCAGGGACACCGGGGAGCTGTTTTTT. Amino acid sequence: CAMGSRDTGELFF. The full variable domain, rest sourced from reference TRBV5-1 and TRBJ2-2, is KAGVTQTPRYLIKTRGQQVTLSCSPISGHRSVSWYQQTPGQGLQFLFEYFSETQRNKGNFPGRFSGRQFSNSRSEMNVSTLELGDSALYLCAMGSRDTGELFFGEGSRLTVL.

V and J are TRBV14 and TRBJ2-1; 7 bases align to TRBD1. From germline, CDR1 is SGHDN and CDR2 FVKESK. This CDR3 spans 15 amino acids. J lost 3 bases, V lost 4 bases, and 6 bases had no gene match. This CDR3 is CASSLRTGYYNEQFF. The CDR3 DNA reads as TGTGCCAGCAGCCTACGGACAGGCTACTACAATGAGCAGTTCTTC.

This clonotype has at least ten counts. The chain uses TRBV29-1 and TRBJ2-1; 15 positions match TRBD2. This CDR3 region has 19 residues. V gave up 0 bases and J gave up 3 bases; unmatched junction bases: 9. Germline V CDR1 and CDR2: SQVTM, ANQGSEA. The CDR3 DNA follows: TGCAGCGTTGAAGATTACGGGACTAGCGGGGGGCATAACTACAATGAGCAGTTCTTC. Its translation: CSVEDYGTSGGHNYNEQFF.

The table lists this clonotype with many counts. The chain recombines TRBV5-1 with TRBJ2-1, with 9 positions matching TRBD2. Germline loops: CDR1 SGHRS, CDR2 YFSETQ. V lost 1 base and J lost 7; bases outside the gene matches: 3. The CDR3 is 14 amino acids. The CDR3 sequence is CASSLLAGTNEQFF. CDR3 nucleotides: TGCGCCAGCAGCTTGCTAGCGGGAACGAATGAGCAGTTCTTC.

There are many counts of this clonotype. The chain couples TRBV10-1 to TRBJ2-2; D may match TRBD1 or TRBD2 (6 bases each). The length of the CDR3 is 14 residues. Germline lookup yields CDR1 WNHNN and CDR2 SYGVQD (reference sequence). V was clipped by 4 bases and J by 4 bases, with 10 bases between them. This CDR3 reads CASSVGGFTGELFF. The CDR3 nucleotides are TGCGCCAGCAGTGTGGGGGGCTTCACCGGGGAGCTGTTTTTT.

This clonotype appeared a few times. The chain links TRBV6-5 to TRBJ1-5, with 10 bases identical to TRBD1. Germline V gene data show CDR1 as MNHEY and CDR2 as SVGAGI. The CDR3 runs 15 residues. V gave up 2 bases and J gave up 6 bases; unmatched junction bases: 4. The CDR3: CASSYPGQGTQPQHF. CDR3 sequence (DNA): TGTGCCAGCAGTTACCCGGGACAGGGGACTCAGCCCCAGCATTTT.

This clonotype came up many times. The rearrangement links TRBV20-1 to TRBJ2-1; 7 nucleotides match TRBD2. Trimming cost V 5 bases and J 2 bases; bases outside gene matches: 15. This CDR3 comprises 17 residues. Germline values: CDR1 DFQATT, CDR2 SNEGSKA (reference sequence). The CDR3 loop reads CSAPDPSGGYTYNEQFF. In nucleotides, the CDR3 is TGCAGTGCTCCCGACCCTAGCGGAGGCTATACCTACAATGAGCAGTTCTTC.

The chain's CDR3 is CASKGDGSYNSPLHF. DNA of the CDR3: TGTGCCAGCAAAGGGGACGGCTCCTATAATTCACCCCTCCACTTT. This chain uses TRBV2 with TRBJ1-6; possibly TRBD1 for D (5 bases). Germline V CDR1 and CDR2: SNHLY, FYNNEI. Trimming pared 7 bases from V and 0 bases from J, leaving 10 bases between. CDR3 length: 15 residues.